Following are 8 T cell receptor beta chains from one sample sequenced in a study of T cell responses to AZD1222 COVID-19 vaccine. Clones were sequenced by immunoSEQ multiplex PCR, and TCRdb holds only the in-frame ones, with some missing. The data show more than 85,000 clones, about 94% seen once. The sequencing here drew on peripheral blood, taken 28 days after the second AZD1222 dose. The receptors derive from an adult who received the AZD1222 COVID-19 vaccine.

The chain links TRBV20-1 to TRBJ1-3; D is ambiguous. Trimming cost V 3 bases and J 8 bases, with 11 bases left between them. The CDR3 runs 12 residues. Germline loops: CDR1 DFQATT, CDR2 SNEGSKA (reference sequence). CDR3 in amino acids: CSASKDPDTIYF. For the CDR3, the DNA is TGCAGTGCTAGTAAGGACCCCGACACCATATATTTT.

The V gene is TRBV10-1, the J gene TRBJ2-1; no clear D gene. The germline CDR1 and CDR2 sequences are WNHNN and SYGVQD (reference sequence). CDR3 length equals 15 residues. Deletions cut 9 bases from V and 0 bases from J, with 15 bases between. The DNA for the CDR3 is TGCGCCAGGATTATCCCGAGGATCTCCTACAATGAGCAGTTCTTC. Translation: CARIIPRISYNEQFF.

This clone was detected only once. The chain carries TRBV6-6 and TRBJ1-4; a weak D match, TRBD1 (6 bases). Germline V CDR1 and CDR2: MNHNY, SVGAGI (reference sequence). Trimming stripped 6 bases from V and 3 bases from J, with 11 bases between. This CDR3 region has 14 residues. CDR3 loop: CASSRDIANEKLFF. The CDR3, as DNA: TGTGCCAGCAGCCGGGACATCGCTAATGAAAAACTGTTTTTT.

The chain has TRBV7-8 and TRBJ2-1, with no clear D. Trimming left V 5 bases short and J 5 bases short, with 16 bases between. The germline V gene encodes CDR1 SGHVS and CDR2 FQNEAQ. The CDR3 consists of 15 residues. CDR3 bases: TGTGCCAGCAGCCCAGAGCTCTACTTGGACAATGAGCAGTTCTTC. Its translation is CASSPELYLDNEQFF.

CDR3 sequence (DNA): TGTGCCAGCAGCGCTAAAGGGCGGGGACAGGGGATTCAGTACTTC. The encoded protein is CASSAKGRGQGIQYF. The chain employs TRBV5-4 and TRBJ2-7; 10 positions agree with TRBD1. V lost 4 bases and J lost 10; bases outside the gene matches: 14. CDR3 length: 15 amino acids. The germline V gene encodes CDR1 SGHNT and CDR2 YYREEE (reference sequence).

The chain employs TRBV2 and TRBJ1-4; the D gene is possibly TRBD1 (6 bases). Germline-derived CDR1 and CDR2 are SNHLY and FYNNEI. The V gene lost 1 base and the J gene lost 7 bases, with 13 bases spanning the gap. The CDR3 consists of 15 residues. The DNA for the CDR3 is TGTGCCAGCAGTGAAGAAGGGGGGCTGGGTGAAAAACTGTTTTTT. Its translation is CASSEEGGLGEKLFF.

The CDR3 sequence: CASSSGLAEAYEQYF. The CDR3 nucleotides are TGCGCCAGCAGCTCGGGACTAGCGGAGGCCTACGAGCAGTACTTC. This rearrangement joins TRBV5-1 to TRBJ2-7, with 11 bases aligning to TRBD2. Germline V gives CDR1 SGHRS, CDR2 YFSETQ. J gave up 2 bases and V 3 bases, and 4 bases lay outside the gene matches. CDR3 length: 15 residues. Complete variable domain (other parts from reference TRBV5-1 and TRBJ2-7): KAGVTQTPRYLIKTRGQQVTLSCSPISGHRSVSWYQQTPGQGLQFLFEYFSETQRNKGNFPGRFSGRQFSNSRSEMNVSTLELGDSALYLCASSSGLAEAYEQYFGPGTRLTVT.

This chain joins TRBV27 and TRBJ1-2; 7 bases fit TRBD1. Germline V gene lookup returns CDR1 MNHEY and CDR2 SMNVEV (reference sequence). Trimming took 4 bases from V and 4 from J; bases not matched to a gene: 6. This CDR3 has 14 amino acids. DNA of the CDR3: TGTGCCAGCAGTTCGATCGGGACAGTCTATGGCTACACCTTC. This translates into CASSSIGTVYGYTF.